These 11 T cell receptor beta chains were all obtained from the same sample, sequenced in a study of OX40 agonist ivuxolimab in advanced cancers. Libraries were prepared through the immunoSEQ multiplex PCR assay. TCRdb obtained this table from immuneACCESS and retained in-frame rearrangements with V and J assigned. These tables miss some clones; where compared with another copy, unresolved V genes account for less than half of the shortfall, and the remainder is unexplained. The sample profile shows tens of thousands of clones; more than 75% of them were found once. The ten largest clonotypes hold about 0.68% of the sample. Material: CD4+ or CD8+ T cells sorted from blood, obtained in a trial of the OX40 agonist ivuxolimab. The receptors derive from an adult with an advanced solid tumor such as melanoma, head and neck, liver or kidney cancer.

The CDR3 bases are TGTGCCATCAGTGTCGGGCCAAGCTCCTACGAGCAGTACTTC. It specifies CAISVGPSSYEQYF. The rearrangement links TRBV10-3 to TRBJ2-7; D remains ambiguous. Germline V gives CDR1 ENHRY, CDR2 SYGVKD. The CDR3 has 14 residues. V was cut by 4 bases and J by 0 bases, with 10 bases left in between.

This chain connects TRBV19 to TRBJ2-3; 7 nucleotides align to TRBD2. Germline V gene sequence: CDR1 LNHDA, CDR2 SQIVND (reference sequence). V gave up 7 bases and J gave up 4 bases; unmatched junction bases: 8. The CDR3 covers 14 residues. The CDR3 loop reads CASTIQGGSDTQYF. The CDR3 region has the DNA TGTGCCAGTACCATTCAGGGAGGGTCAGATACGCAGTATTTT.

The V gene is TRBV11-2, the J gene TRBJ1-5; D not resolved. The CDR3 consists of 15 residues. CDR1 and CDR2 from the germline V gene are SGHAT and FQNNGV. V was clipped by 5 bases and J by 4 bases, with 15 bases between them. The CDR3 sequence is CASSQAASANQPQHF. As DNA, the CDR3 is TGTGCCAGCAGCCAGGCGGCTTCGGCTAATCAGCCCCAGCATTTT.

The chain recombines TRBV19 with TRBJ1-4; tentatively, D is TRBD1 (5 bases). The CDR3 has 15 residues. V was shortened by 10 bases and J by 7 bases, with 22 bases between the two germline ends. In germline, CDR1 is LNHDA, CDR2 SQIVND (reference sequence). CDR3 nucleotides: TGTGCCACTAGAGGAGGGGCTCAGGAAGGTGAAAAACTGTTTTTT. It encodes CATRGGAQEGEKLFF.

This rearrangement joins TRBV6-6 to TRBJ2-1; D remains ambiguous. The V and J ends lost 0 bases and 8 bases respectively, with 5 bases between them. CDR1 is MNHNY, CDR2 SVGAGI, per germline (reference sequence). CDR3 length: 12 amino acids. The DNA for the CDR3 is TGTGCCAGCAGTTACTCGATCGATGAGCAGTTCTTC. This codes for CASSYSIDEQFF.

V usage is TRBV5-1 and J usage is TRBJ2-3; no firm D call. CDR3 length equals 14 residues. The V end was cut by 1 base, the J end by 0 bases, with 6 bases between. Germline CDR1 and CDR2: SGHRS and YFSETQ. CDR3 protein: CASSLIPSTDTQYF. The DNA for the CDR3 is TGCGCCAGCAGCTTGATTCCCAGCACAGATACGCAGTATTTT.

The chain joins TRBV19 to TRBJ1-2, with 9 bases fitting TRBD1. Germline loops: CDR1 LNHDA, CDR2 SQIVND (reference sequence). The CDR3 runs to 14 residues. Trimming took 9 bases from V and 5 from J; bases not matched to a gene: 10. The CDR3: CASRGTGRSYGYTF. CDR3 DNA: TGTGCCAGCCGCGGGACAGGGCGATCATATGGCTACACCTTC.

J is TRBJ1-1 and V is TRBV4-3; D is possibly TRBD1 (5 bases). The CDR3 runs 18 residues. Germline V gene lookup returns CDR1 LGHNA and CDR2 YSLEER. V was pared by 4 bases and J by 0 bases, with 21 bases between. CDR3 protein: CASSPGGGTIFMNTEAFF. The CDR3 DNA reads as TGCGCCAGCAGCCCCGGGGGGGGGACTATATTTATGAACACTGAAGCTTTCTTT.

This sequence joins TRBV29-1 and TRBJ2-3; D may be TRBD1 or TRBD2 (6 bases each). Germline V lookup: CDR1 SQVTM, CDR2 ANQGSEA. The CDR3 totals 14 residues. Trimming took 4 bases from V and 0 from J, leaving 11 bases between them. The CDR3 DNA is TGCAGCGTTGGGGGGGCGCTCAGCACAGATACGCAGTATTTT. Its translation: CSVGGALSTDTQYF.

The gene calls are TRBV5-1 and TRBJ2-5; D is perhaps TRBD1 (6 bases). The CDR3 consists of 14 residues. The ends were cut back, 4 bases at V and 1 base at J, with 11 bases in the middle. Looked up from germline, CDR1 is SGHRS and CDR2 is YFSETQ. CDR3: CASSPGHTQETQYF. The CDR3 DNA is TGCGCCAGCAGCCCGGGACATACCCAAGAGACCCAGTACTTC.

The chain recombines TRBV6-5 with TRBJ2-5, with D possibly TRBD1 on 5 matching bases. The V gene's germline CDR1 is MNHEY and CDR2 SVGAGI. The length of the CDR3 is 15 residues. V was cut by 6 bases and J by 5 bases, with 19 bases left in between. The CDR3 DNA reads TGTGCCAGCAGACCTCTAGGGGCCGGCACGGAGACCCAGTACTTC. Amino acid sequence: CASRPLGAGTETQYF.